Presented here are 7 T cell receptor beta chains from one specimen sequenced in a study of immune evolution from preneoplasia to lung adenocarcinoma. Method: immunoSEQ multiplex PCR; TCRdb's copy keeps in-frame clones and lacks some. The data contain 3,000 to 5,000 clones, roughly four fifths of them seen just once; the ten biggest clones take up 9.5% to 15%. Sequenced material: FFPE minimally invasive lung adenocarcinoma tissue. The source of these receptors is a person aged 65 to 85 with lung adenocarcinoma.

The chain carries TRBV5-5 and TRBJ2-7; D unresolved. Trimming shortened V by 0 bases and J by 0 bases, and 7 bases separated the two germline ends. This CDR3 region has 14 residues. Germline V CDR1 and CDR2: SGHKS, YYEKEE (reference sequence). This CDR3 is CASSLGTVSYEQYF. In nucleotides, the CDR3 is TGTGCCAGCAGCTTGGGTACAGTCTCCTACGAGCAGTACTTC. The variable domain in full, with the rest retrieved from reference TRBV5-5 and TRBJ2-7, is DAGVTQSPTHLIKTRGQQVTLRCSPISGHKSVSWYQQVLGQGPQFIFQYYEKEERGRGNFPDRFSARQFPNYSSELNVNALLLGDSALYLCASSLGTVSYEQYFGPGTRLTVT.

The chain joins TRBV6-5 to TRBJ2-1; 7 nucleotides match TRBD1. V shed 10 bases and J 4 bases; nucleotides not matched to a gene: 7. This CDR3 comprises 13 residues. Germline lookup yields CDR1 MNHEY and CDR2 SVGAGI. The CDR3 protein is CATNRGGYNEQFF. The CDR3, as DNA: TGTGCCACCAACAGGGGTGGGTACAATGAGCAGTTCTTC.

The chain couples TRBV30 to TRBJ2-1; D is uncertain. V lost 1 base and J lost 1, with 5 bases in between. The CDR3 has 13 amino acids. The V gene's germline CDR1 is GTSNPN and CDR2 SVGIG (reference sequence). The CDR3 sequence: CAWSGSSYNEQFF. The CDR3 nucleotides are TGTGCCTGGAGTGGGAGTTCCTACAATGAGCAGTTCTTC.

V and J are TRBV5-1 and TRBJ2-7; 7 positions match TRBD1. Germline values: CDR1 SGHRS, CDR2 YFSETQ. The CDR3 sequence is 16 residues long. Trimming at V came to 4 bases and at J to 3 bases, leaving 13 bases not matched to a gene. CDR3 DNA sequence: TGCGCCAGCAGCCCCAGGGACACAGGGGCTTTCTACGAGCAGTACTTC. Its protein product is CASSPRDTGAFYEQYF.

The chain recombines TRBV5-4 with TRBJ1-2; D might be TRBD1 (6 bases). The length of the CDR3 is 15 residues. The V gene's germline CDR1 is SGHNT and CDR2 YYREEE (reference sequence). The V end lost 3 bases, the J end lost 3 bases, and 15 bases lay between the germline ends. As DNA, the CDR3 is TGTGCCAGCAGCTCATACACAGGGCAGGACTATGGCTACACCTTC. As protein: CASSSYTGQDYGYTF.

The chain couples TRBV5-6 to TRBJ1-6; D call uncertain. CDR3 length: 15 amino acids. CDR1 is SGHDT and CDR2 is YYEEEE in the germline V gene. V lost 3 bases to trimming and J lost 9 bases, with 16 bases between them. CDR3 DNA sequence: TGTGCCAGCAGCTCCGGGAGCTATGAGAGTTCACCCCTCCACTTT. Translating gives CASSSGSYESSPLHF.

The table lists this clone with a count of one. This chain links TRBV7-2 with TRBJ2-7; the D gene could be TRBD1 or TRBD2 (5 bases each). The V end was cut by 8 bases, the J end by 1 base, with 15 bases between. Per germline, CDR1 SGHTA and CDR2 FQGNSA. This CDR3 is built from 14 residues. CDR3 bases: TGTGCCAGCGGCCGAGGGGATTCATCCTACGAGCAGTACTTC. It translates to CASGRGDSSYEQYF.